Listed below are T cell receptor beta chains from one sample, sequenced in a study of metastatic and nonmetastatic thyroid tumors. TCRdb re-called clones from the PCR reads using MiXCR. This table has approximately 6,100 clones, around 28% appearing once. Sequencing input: adjacent normal tissue. These receptor sequences come from a female donor with papillary thyroid cancer or a benign thyroid nodule (not recorded which). Some clones in this sample may be carry-over from other donors' samples. Each CDR3 is given with its conserved first and last residue. D genes are given only for firm matches. Rows may omit the clone size; those that give it use once, few, many or a size class.

>-|-|TRBV11-2|TRBJ2-3
CASSLADTQYF
TGTGCCAGCAGCTTAGCTGATACGCAGTATTTT
>-|medium-sized|TRBV2|TRBJ1-1
CASSVRRSEAFF
TGTGCCAGCAGTGTTAGAAGGAGCGAAGCTTTCTTT
>-|-|TRBV6-5|TRBJ1-6
CASSYVRDNSPLHF
TGTGCCAGCAGTTACGTTAGAGATAATTCACCCCTCCACTTT
>TRBD2|-|TRBV19|TRBJ2-1
CASSVMTSGSYNEQFF
TGTGCCAGTAGTGTCATGACTAGCGGGAGCTACAATGAGCAGTTCTTC
>TRBD1|few|TRBV24-1|TRBJ2-5
CATSAGTGIETQYF
TGTGCCACCAGTGCCGGGACAGGGATCGAGACCCAGTACTTC
>-|-|TRBV6-2/TRBV6-3|TRBJ2-7
CASSYEGQLNPYEQYF
TGTGCCAGCAGTTACGAGGGACAACTCAACCCCTACGAGCAGTACTTC
>-|-|TRBV30|TRBJ2-2
CAWSGTSTGELFF
TGTGCCTGGAGTGGTACTAGCACCGGGGAGCTGTTTTTT
>TRBD2|-|TRBV24-1|TRBJ2-5
CATSDLQTSGNQETQYF
TGTGCCACCAGTGATTTGCAGACTAGCGGAAACCAAGAGACCCAGTACTTC
>TRBD2|large|TRBV20-1|TRBJ2-7
CSASGTSSYEQYF
TGCAGTGCTTCCGGGACTAGTTCCTACGAGCAGTACTTC
>TRBD2|-|TRBV9|TRBJ2-1
CASSGGLAGDSSYNEQFF
TGTGCCAGCAGCGGGGGTTTAGCGGGGGATAGCTCCTACAATGAGCAGTTCTTC
>-|medium-sized|TRBV2|TRBJ1-1
CASTLGTDSEAFF
TGTGCCAGCACCCTCGGGACTGATTCTGAAGCTTTCTTT
>TRBD1|-|TRBV6-1|TRBJ1-2
CASSDRGYYGYTF
TGTGCCAGCAGCGACAGGGGATACTATGGCTACACCTTC
>TRBD2|-|TRBV6-4|TRBJ2-5
CASSDRLHPSGGRGQETQYF
TGTGCCAGCAGTGATCGCCTACATCCTAGCGGGGGCCGTGGCCAAGAGACCCAGTACTTC
>TRBD1|few|TRBV12-3/TRBV12-4|TRBJ2-6
CASSPGQGAPGANVLTF
TGTGCCAGCAGTCCGGGACAGGGAGCCCCTGGGGCCAACGTCCTGACTTTC
>-|-|TRBV7-3|TRBJ2-2
CASSGQNTGELFF
TGTGCCAGCAGCGGACAGAACACCGGGGAGCTGTTTTTT
>-|few|TRBV20-1|TRBJ2-7
CSARDAGTRYEQYF
TGCAGTGCTAGAGATGCGGGAACACGCTACGAGCAGTACTTC
>-|-|TRBV20-1|TRBJ2-2
CSATNGDTGELFF
TGCAGTGCTACCAATGGGGATACCGGGGAGCTGTTTTTT
>-|medium-sized|TRBV25-1|TRBJ2-5
CASSEEGETQYF
TGTGCCAGCAGTGAGGAGGGGGAGACCCAGTACTTC
>-|-|TRBV4-1|TRBJ1-6
CASSQGYSPLHF
TGCGCCAGCAGTCAGGGTTATTCACCCCTGCACTTT
>-|-|TRBV19|TRBJ1-2
CASSTEGTPAGGYTF
TGTGCCAGTAGTACCGAGGGAACTCCCGCCGGTGGCTACACCTTC
>-|few|TRBV12-3/TRBV12-4|TRBJ1-1
CASSLGEAGAFF
TGTGCCAGCAGTTTAGGCGAAGCCGGAGCTTTCTTT
>TRBD1|-|TRBV6-5|TRBJ2-1
CASSYGTVNEQFF
TGTGCCAGCAGTTACGGGACAGTTAATGAGCAGTTCTTC
>-|-|TRBV5-1|TRBJ2-6
CASSPDRPGANVLTF
TGCGCCAGCAGCCCCGACAGACCTGGGGCCAACGTCCTGACTTTC
>-|few|TRBV15|TRBJ1-2
CATSRDYGYTF
TGTGCCACCAGCAGGGACTATGGCTACACCTTC
>-|few|TRBV6-4|TRBJ2-3
CASSGKDTDTQYF
TGTGCCAGCAGTGGTAAGGACACAGATACGCAGTATTTT
>-|-|TRBV11-2|TRBJ1-1
CASSFGGRLEAFF
TGTGCCAGCAGCTTTGGGGGCCGTCTTGAAGCTTTCTTT
>TRBD2|-|TRBV6-1|TRBJ2-1
CASIAGNEQFF
TGTGCCAGCATAGCGGGTAATGAGCAGTTCTTC
>-|-|TRBV30|TRBJ2-7
CAWSVLANEQYF
TGTGCCTGGAGTGTACTAGCCAACGAGCAGTACTTC
>-|few|TRBV28|TRBJ1-2
CASSSPGTYGYNF
TGTGCCAGCAGTTCGCCGGGGACATATGGCTACAACTTC
>-|once|TRBV11-3|TRBJ1-1
CASSLEGSEAFF
TGTGCCAGCAGCTTAGAAGGCAGTGAAGCTTTCTTT
>-|few|TRBV27|TRBJ2-7
CASSLGVGGTGEQYF
TGTGCCAGCAGTTTAGGCGTAGGCGGGACGGGGGAGCAGTACTTC
>-|-|TRBV3-1|TRBJ1-5
CASSQTTNQPQHF
TGTGCCAGCAGCCAGACGACCAATCAGCCCCAGCATTTT
>-|medium-sized|TRBV10-3|TRBJ2-2
CAISGRGGKTAGELFF
TGTGCCATCAGTGGAAGGGGTGGTAAGACGGCCGGGGAGCTGTTTTTT
>-|medium-sized|TRBV28|TRBJ2-7
CAAGHGGGYEQYF
TGTGCCGCAGGCCATGGTGGAGGTTACGAGCAGTACTTC
>-|-|TRBV9|TRBJ2-1
CASTSRDKTYNEQFF
TGTGCCAGCACCAGCCGGGACAAAACCTACAATGAGCAGTTCTTC
>-|-|TRBV7-2|TRBJ2-7
CASSFRVGGGHEQYF
TGTGCCAGCAGCTTTAGGGTGGGAGGGGGTCACGAGCAGTACTTC